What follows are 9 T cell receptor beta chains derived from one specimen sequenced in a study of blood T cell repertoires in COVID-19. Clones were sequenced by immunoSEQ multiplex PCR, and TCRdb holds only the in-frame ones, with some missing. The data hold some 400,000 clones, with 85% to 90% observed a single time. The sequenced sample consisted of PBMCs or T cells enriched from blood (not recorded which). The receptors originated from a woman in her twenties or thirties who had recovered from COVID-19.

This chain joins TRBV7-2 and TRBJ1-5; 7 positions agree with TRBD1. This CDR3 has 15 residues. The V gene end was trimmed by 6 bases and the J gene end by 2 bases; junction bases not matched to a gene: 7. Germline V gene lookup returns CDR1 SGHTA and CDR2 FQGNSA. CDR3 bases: TGTGCCAGCAGTTCAGGGACAGTGGGCAATCAGCCCCAGCATTTT. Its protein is CASSSGTVGNQPQHF.

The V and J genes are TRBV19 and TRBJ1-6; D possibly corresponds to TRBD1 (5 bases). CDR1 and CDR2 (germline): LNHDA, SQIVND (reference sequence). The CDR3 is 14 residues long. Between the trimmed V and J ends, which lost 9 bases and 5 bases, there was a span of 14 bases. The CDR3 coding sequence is TGTGCCAGCGCGCCCAGGGTGAATAATTCACCCCTCCACTTT. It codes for CASAPRVNNSPLHF.

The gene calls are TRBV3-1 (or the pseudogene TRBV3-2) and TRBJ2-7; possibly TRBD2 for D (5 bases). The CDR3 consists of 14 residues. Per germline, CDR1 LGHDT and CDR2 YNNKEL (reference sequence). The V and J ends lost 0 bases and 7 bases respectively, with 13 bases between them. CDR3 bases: TGTGCCAGCAGCCAAGAGGGGATTCGGAGGGAGCAGTACTTC. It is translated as CASSQEGIRREQYF.

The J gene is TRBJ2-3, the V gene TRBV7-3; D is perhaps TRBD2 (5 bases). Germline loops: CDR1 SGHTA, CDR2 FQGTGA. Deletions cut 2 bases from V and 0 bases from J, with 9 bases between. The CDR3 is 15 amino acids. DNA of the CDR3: TGTGCCAGCAGCTTATCAGGACTTAGCACAGATACGCAGTATTTT. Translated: CASSLSGLSTDTQYF.

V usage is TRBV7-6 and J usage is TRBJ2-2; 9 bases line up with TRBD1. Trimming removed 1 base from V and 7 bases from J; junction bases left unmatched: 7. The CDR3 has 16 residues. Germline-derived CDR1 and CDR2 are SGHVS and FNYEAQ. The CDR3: CASSLVLQGADGELFF. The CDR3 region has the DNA TGTGCCAGCAGCTTAGTTCTACAGGGGGCCGACGGGGAGCTGTTTTTT.

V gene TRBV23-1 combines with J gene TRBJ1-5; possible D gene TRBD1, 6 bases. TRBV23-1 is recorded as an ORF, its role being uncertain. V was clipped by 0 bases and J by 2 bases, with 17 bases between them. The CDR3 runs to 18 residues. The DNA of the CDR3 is TGCGCCAGCAGTCAATCGGGGGGGCCGGGGCTCGGCAATCAGCCCCAGCATTTT. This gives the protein CASSQSGGPGLGNQPQHF.

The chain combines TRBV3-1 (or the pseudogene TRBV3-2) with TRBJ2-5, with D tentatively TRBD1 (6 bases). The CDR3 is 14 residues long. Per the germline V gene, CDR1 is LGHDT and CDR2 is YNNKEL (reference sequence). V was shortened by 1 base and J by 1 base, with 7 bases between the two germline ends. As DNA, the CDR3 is TGTGCCAGCAGCCAAGGACAGGTCCAAGAGACCCAGTACTTC. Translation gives CASSQGQVQETQYF.

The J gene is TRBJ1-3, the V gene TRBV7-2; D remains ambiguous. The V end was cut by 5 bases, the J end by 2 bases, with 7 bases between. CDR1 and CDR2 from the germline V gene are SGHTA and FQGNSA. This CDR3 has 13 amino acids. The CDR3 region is CASSVRTGNTIYF. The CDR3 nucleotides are TGTGCCAGCAGCGTTCGTACTGGAAACACCATATATTTT.

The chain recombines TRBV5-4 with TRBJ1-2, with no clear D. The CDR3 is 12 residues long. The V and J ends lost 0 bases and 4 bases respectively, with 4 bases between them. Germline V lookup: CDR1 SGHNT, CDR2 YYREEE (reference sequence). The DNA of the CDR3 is TGTGCCAGCAGCTTGGATAGCTATGGCTACACCTTC. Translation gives CASSLDSYGYTF.